The rows below give T cell receptor beta chains drawn from one sample of a study of early T cells in non-severe SARS-CoV-2 infection. TCRdb recomputed calls from the 5' RACE reads with MiXCR, one row per CDR3 protein. Of about 32,000 distinct CDR3 sequences in the sample, around 4.1% were seen once. The specimen was whole blood. Receptors originate from an adult who was a healthcare worker with PCR-confirmed SARS-CoV-2 infection or an uninfected control (not recorded which). The conserved cysteine and the conserved F or W are not part of the CDR3 here. A D gene is named only where the DNA matches it firmly.

v_call,d_call,cdr3_aa
TRBV18,TRBD1,ASLSDRVNTGELF
TRBV7-2,TRBD1,ASSFQTGFTDTQY
TRBV18,TRBD2,ASSMTGGPVDIQY
TRBV9,.,ASSPKTGQNTEAF
TRBV7-6,TRBD1,ASSPGTGDYGYT
TRBV7-9,.,ASRRTEAVGPLH
TRBV7-3,.,ASSLSGTEETRY
TRBV7-9,.,ASSIRRDKEKLF
TRBV7-9,.,ASSPPQYSPLH
TRBV4-1,TRBD1,ASSQAPGQGQRGYT
TRBV7-3,TRBD2,ASSLFSGSYNEQF
TRBV25-1,.,ASSENDRESGSGYYNEQF
TRBV7-6,.,ASSLVEGSNQPQH
TRBV7-8,.,ASPISSYQAIINYGYT
TRBV11-2,.,ASSLVQGSSYNEQF
TRBV29-1,TRBD2,SVSTSGRPYEQY
TRBV6-1,.,ASSESRGVVYEQY
TRBV20-1,.,SALRGSAYEQY
TRBV10-3,.,AISDGGNYGYT
TRBV6-5,.,ASSYSPFEYNEQF
TRBV7-2,TRBD2,ASSWNSGGAGNEQF
TRBV7-6,.,ASMFLQRASEQF
TRBV6-6,TRBD1,ASSQGVLGYT
TRBV20-1,.,SAHPTGFQETQY
TRBV6-1,.,ASSEGWGRGGNEAF
TRBV6-1,TRBD2,ASSEVGTSGGNGF
TRBV7-9,TRBD2,ASSLSAGEADTQY
TRBV12-3/TRBV12-4,.,ASSSMRKGRSEQY
TRBV11-3,.,ASSLAAGRGTEAF
TRBV7-2,.,ASSSRLTQY
TRBV20-1,TRBD1,SATTGRGTEAF
TRBV7-2,.,TSSLRDSGTDTQY
TRBV5-4,.,ASSPGASETQY
TRBV7-8,.,ASSLRGLQSSYNSPLH
TRBV20-1,TRBD1,SAKELDRADYEQY
TRBV18,.,ASSPLPETTGNTIY
TRBV2,.,ASRARASGEQY
TRBV7-8,TRBD2,ASSSRGSGRRYEQF
TRBV29-1,.,SARIRSSYEQY
TRBV4-3,TRBD2,ASSQDRLALGYEQY
TRBV28,.,ASIRGGTEAF
TRBV6-5,TRBD2,ASSYLAGVADTQY
TRBV7-3,.,ASRSSGGNTGELF
TRBV7-9,.,ASSLIKGNTGELF
TRBV5-8,.,ASSLALGQF
TRBV5-4,.,ASSLEGLSNTEAF
TRBV3-1,.,ASSQAPGVSSYEQY
TRBV4-3,TRBD2,ASSQEGGLAGTDTQY
TRBV10-3,TRBD1,AISQDRVQQF
TRBV2,TRBD2,ASSEARGLAGEDEQF
TRBV4-1,TRBD1,ASSFPDRVAETQY
TRBV3-1,.,ASSQVGGSYEQY
TRBV3-1,.,ASSRSTFSYEQY
TRBV5-4,.,ASSFVVADGYT
TRBV7-9,.,ASSLVMGTEAF
TRBV6-5,TRBD1,ASNSDRALPLH
TRBV9,.,ASSARVQGSNEQF
TRBV6-5,TRBD1,ASRSTGGPEAF
TRBV29-1,.,SVKWGGAEQY
TRBV12-3/TRBV12-4,.,ASSFVGSYNEQF